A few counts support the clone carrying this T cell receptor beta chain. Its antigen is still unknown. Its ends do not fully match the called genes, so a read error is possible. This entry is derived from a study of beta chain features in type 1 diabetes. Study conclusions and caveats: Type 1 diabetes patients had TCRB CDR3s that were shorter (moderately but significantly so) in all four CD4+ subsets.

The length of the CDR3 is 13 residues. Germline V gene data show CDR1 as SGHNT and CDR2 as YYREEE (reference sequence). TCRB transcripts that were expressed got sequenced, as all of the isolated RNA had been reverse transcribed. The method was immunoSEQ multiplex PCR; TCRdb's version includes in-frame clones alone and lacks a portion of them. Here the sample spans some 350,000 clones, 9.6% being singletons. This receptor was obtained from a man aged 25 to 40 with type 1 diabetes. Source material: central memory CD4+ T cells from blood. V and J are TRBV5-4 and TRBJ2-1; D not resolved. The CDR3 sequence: CASSQDPRSEQFF. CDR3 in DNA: TGCGCCAGCAGCCAAGATCCTCGGAGTGAGCAGTTCTTC.